The rows below give T cell receptor beta chains drawn from one sample of a study of cytomegalovirus exposure and HLA in healthy donors. The method was immunoSEQ multiplex PCR; TCRdb's version includes in-frame clones alone and lacks a portion of them. In the table there are around 190,000 clones, 75% to 90% of which are singletons. The source material was PBMCs. All receptors derive from a woman under 40 in good health and CMV-seronegative. Both conserved end residues are part of each CDR3. Fields, in order: D gene, clone size, J gene, V gene, CDR3 protein, CDR3 DNA. D genes are given only for firm matches. Clone size is shown for a subset of rows, as once, few, many or a class of expanded clone.

. . TRBJ1-3 TRBV6-1 CASSDILPGFSGNTIYF TGTGCCAGCAGTGACATACTCCCAGGGTTCTCTGGAAACACCATATATTTT
. . TRBJ1-2 TRBV9 CASSVGGGTGYGYTF TGTGCCAGCAGCGTAGGCGGGGGAACGGGCTATGGCTACACCTTC
. . TRBJ2-7 TRBV4-1 CASSPQLGPAYEQYF TGCGCCAGCAGCCCACAACTAGGACCGGCCTACGAGCAGTACTTC
. . TRBJ2-5 TRBV21-1 CARKGRGDGKETQYF TGTGCCAGGAAGGGGCGGGGGGACGGTAAAGAGACCCAGTACTTC
. once TRBJ1-4 TRBV5-4 CASSTNPLAEKLFF TGTGCCAGCAGCACGAACCCCTTGGCTGAAAAACTGTTTTTT
TRBD2 . TRBJ2-1 TRBV10-3 CAAKAGEDYNEQFF TGTGCCGCCAAAGCGGGGGAGGACTACAATGAGCAGTTCTTC
TRBD2 . TRBJ2-1 TRBV18 CASLTSGGNEQFF TGTGCCAGCTTGACTAGCGGGGGGAATGAGCAGTTCTTC
TRBD2 . TRBJ2-3 TRBV10-1 CASSERAGGLTDTQYF TGCGCCAGCAGTGAGCGGGCGGGAGGGCTGACAGATACGCAGTATTTT
TRBD1 . TRBJ2-3 TRBV14 CASSAEDRGLDTQYF TGTGCCAGCAGCGCCGAGGACAGGGGGCTAGATACGCAGTATTTT
. . TRBJ1-6 TRBV9 CASSVTAAGSTLHF TGTGCCAGCAGCGTAACCGCCGCGGGGAGCACCCTCCACTTT
. . TRBJ1-1 TRBV9 CASSSQMNAEAFF TGTGCCAGCAGCTCGCAGATGAACGCTGAAGCTTTCTTT
. . TRBJ1-1 TRBV5-1 CASSPVEYPNTEAFF TGCGCCAGCAGCCCGGTGGAGTACCCGAACACTGAAGCTTTCTTT
. . TRBJ1-1 TRBV7-9 CASSRAGGNTEAFF TGTGCCAGCAGCCGGGCGGGGGGGAACACTGAAGCTTTCTTT
TRBD2 . TRBJ2-1 TRBV11-2 CASSLVGGGYNEQFF TGTGCCAGCAGCTTAGTTGGCGGGGGGTACAATGAGCAGTTCTTC
. . TRBJ2-7 TRBV6-6 CASSYSPTQSYEQYF TGTGCCAGCAGTTACTCCCCGACACAGTCCTACGAGCAGTACTTC
. . TRBJ1-3 TRBV7-2 CASSPDGNTIYF TGTGCCAGCAGCCCAGATGGAAACACCATATATTTT
. . TRBJ2-4 TRBV28 CASSLLRILAKNIQYF TGTGCCAGCAGTTTATTACGAATACTAGCCAAAAACATTCAGTACTTC
TRBD1 . TRBJ1-5 TRBV19 CASSIGWGQGARNQPQHF TGTGCCAGTAGTATAGGATGGGGACAGGGGGCAAGGAATCAGCCCCAGCATTTT
TRBD2 . TRBJ2-5 TRBV5-4 CASSFFSGGAVGETQYF TGTGCCAGCAGCTTTTTTAGCGGGGGGGCCGTGGGGGAGACCCAGTACTTC
. few TRBJ2-1 TRBV5-1 CASRQGWETYNEQFF TGCGCCAGCCGCCAAGGTTGGGAGACCTACAATGAGCAGTTCTTC
TRBD2 . TRBJ2-1 TRBV29-1 CSVGTSGSLRPNEQFF TGCAGCGTTGGGACTAGCGGGTCCCTCCGGCCTAATGAGCAGTTCTTC
TRBD2 . TRBJ2-2 TRBV10-3 CAISAYLAGVENTGELFF TGTGCCATCAGTGCGTACCTAGCGGGAGTCGAGAACACCGGGGAGCTGTTTTTT
. . TRBJ2-6 TRBV13 CASSLRGGSSSGANVLTF TGTGCCAGCAGCTTAAGAGGCGGATCGTCCTCTGGGGCCAACGTCCTGACTTTC
. . TRBJ2-1 TRBV19 CASSEGVFRDNEQFF TGTGCCAGTAGTGAAGGAGTATTCAGGGACAATGAGCAGTTCTTC
. . TRBJ1-4 TRBV6-1 CASSELSGVGTNEKLFF TGTGCCAGCAGTGAACTATCCGGGGTTGGAACTAATGAAAAACTGTTTTTT
. . TRBJ1-1 TRBV18 CASSPTVNTEAFF TGTGCCAGCTCACCTACGGTGAACACTGAAGCTTTCTTT
TRBD1 . TRBJ1-2 TRBV7-9 CASSHSQDRSFFYGYTF TGTGCCAGCAGCCACTCGCAGGACAGGTCTTTTTTCTATGGCTACACCTTC
TRBD2 . TRBJ2-3 TRBV9 CASSVGLAGVADTQYF TGTGCCAGCAGCGTAGGATTAGCGGGAGTGGCAGATACGCAGTATTTT
. . TRBJ1-1 TRBV10-1 CASSESTGPTEAFF TGCGCCAGCAGTGAGTCAACAGGGCCCACTGAAGCTTTCTTT
. . TRBJ1-2 TRBV21-1 CASTPDLTGSGYGYTF TGTGCCAGCACCCCCGACTTGACAGGGTCTGGCTATGGCTACACCTTC
. . TRBJ2-5 TRBV25-1 CASSEPTDFQETQYF TGTGCCAGCAGTGAACCGACAGACTTCCAAGAGACCCAGTACTTC
. . TRBJ1-1 TRBV28 CASSLLREGAEAFF TGTGCCAGCAGTTTATTGAGGGAGGGGGCTGAAGCTTTCTTT
TRBD2 . TRBJ2-3 TRBV7-2 CASSRRLAGGLPQYF TGTGCCAGCAGCCGCCGACTAGCGGGGGGCCTTCCGCAGTATTTT
. . TRBJ1-4 TRBV10-2 CASGAAGGNEKLFF TGCGCCAGCGGGGCGGCGGGGGGTAATGAAAAACTGTTTTTT
. . TRBJ1-1 TRBV5-1 CASTSGSTEAFF TGCGCCAGCACTAGCGGGTCCACTGAAGCTTTCTTT
TRBD2 . TRBJ2-1 TRBV7-8 CASSSFGLAGLREQFF TGTGCCAGCAGCTCTTTCGGACTAGCGGGATTGCGTGAGCAGTTCTTC
. . TRBJ1-5 TRBV6-1 CASSERWRNRDSNQPQHF TGTGCCAGCAGTGAAAGGTGGAGAAACCGAGATAGCAATCAGCCCCAGCATTTT
TRBD2 few TRBJ2-2 TRBV7-8 CASSPLAGGNTGELFF TGTGCCAGCAGCCCACTAGCGGGAGGAAACACCGGGGAGCTGTTTTTT
TRBD2 . TRBJ2-4 TRBV15 CATSRAGGSVGKNIQYF TGTGCCACCAGCAGAGCGGGAGGAAGTGTGGGCAAAAACATTCAGTACTTC
TRBD2 . TRBJ2-7 TRBV5-1 CASSLGSGSSYEQYF TGCGCCAGCAGCCTCGGAAGCGGGAGTTCGTACGAGCAGTACTTC
TRBD2 . TRBJ2-1 TRBV5-1 CASSTGGLAGGPGYNEQFF TGCGCCAGCAGCACCGGCGGGCTAGCGGGGGGGCCGGGTTACAATGAGCAGTTCTTC
TRBD2 . TRBJ2-1 TRBV5-1 CASSPDPTSGIYNEQFF TGCGCCAGCAGCCCGGACCCGACTAGCGGAATATACAATGAGCAGTTCTTC
TRBD1 . TRBJ2-3 TRBV7-9 CASSSLPGTASYTDTQYF TGTGCCAGCAGCTCCCTCCCCGGGACAGCAAGTTACACAGATACGCAGTATTTT
. few TRBJ1-1 TRBV11-2 CASSLEGAVRNTEAFF TGTGCCAGCAGCTTAGAGGGGGCGGTACGGAACACTGAAGCTTTCTTT
. . TRBJ1-5 TRBV28 CASSIPAYSNQPQHF TGTGCCAGCAGTATTCCAGCGTATAGCAATCAGCCCCAGCATTTT
TRBD1 . TRBJ2-7 TRBV30 CAWSVWGQGWEQYF TGTGCCTGGAGTGTGTGGGGACAGGGCTGGGAGCAGTACTTC
. . TRBJ1-6 TRBV25-1 CASSPGTPNSPLHF TGTGCCAGCAGTCCCGGGACACCTAATTCACCCCTCCACTTT
. . TRBJ1-2 TRBV10-3 CAISETDSYGYTF TGTGCCATCAGTGAGACGGACAGCTATGGCTACACCTTC
. . TRBJ1-5 TRBV19 CASSTRGNQPQHF TGTGCCAGTAGTACAAGGGGGAATCAGCCCCAGCATTTT
. . TRBJ1-4 TRBV28 CASSLYRAKLFF TGTGCCAGCAGTTTATATCGAGCAAAACTGTTTTTT
. . TRBJ2-3 TRBV7-2 CASSYGSSDTQYF TGTGCCAGCAGCTACGGGAGTTCGGATACGCAGTATTTT
TRBD2 . TRBJ2-7 TRBV11-3 CASSRGGGSYEQYF TGTGCCAGCAGCCGGGGGGGCGGAAGCTACGAGCAGTACTTC
. . TRBJ2-3 TRBV5-1 CASSLVARSTDTQYF TGCGCCAGCAGCTTGGTCGCCAGGAGCACAGATACGCAGTATTTT